The 14 T cell receptor beta chains below come from one sample, sequenced in a study of T cell responses to AZD1222 COVID-19 vaccine. Produced via immunoSEQ multiplex PCR; TCRdb's table is partial and in-frame only. There are tens of thousands of clones in the sample; 65% to 85% occur only once, and around 20% lies in the top ten. This specimen consisted of peripheral blood, obtained on day 0 of AZD1222 vaccination. The receptors come from an adult in good health.

J is TRBJ2-3 and V is TRBV2; possibly TRBD1 for D (6 bases). The CDR3 loop spans 13 amino acids. V dropped 7 bases and J dropped 6 bases, with 14 bases sitting between them. Germline values: CDR1 SNHLY, CDR2 FYNNEI. In nucleotides, the CDR3 is TGTGCCAGCACAGGGGCCTCAGGGGATACGCAGTATTTT. Translated, it gives CASTGASGDTQYF.

The V and J genes are TRBV6-5 and TRBJ2-1, with 11 bases lining up with TRBD1. The germline CDR1 and CDR2 sequences are MNHEY and SVGAGI. The CDR3 sequence is 15 residues long. V lost 6 bases to trimming and J lost 4 bases; unmatched junction nucleotides: 5. CDR3 region: CASSEDRGPYNEQFF. In nucleotides, the CDR3 is TGTGCCAGCAGCGAGGACAGGGGGCCATACAATGAGCAGTTCTTC.

The rearrangement links TRBV29-1 to TRBJ2-2; perhaps D is TRBD1 or TRBD2 (5 bases each). Germline loops: CDR1 SQVTM, CDR2 ANQGSEA. This CDR3 is built from 11 residues. Deletions cut 4 bases from V and 5 bases from J, with 5 bases between. CDR3 amino acids: CSVGGTGELFF. The CDR3 nucleotides read TGCAGCGTTGGGGGGACCGGGGAGCTGTTTTTT.

DNA of the CDR3: TGTGCCAGCAGTCAGCACAGGGGCCGGAACACTGAAGCTTTCTTT. As protein: CASSQHRGRNTEAFF. This chain uses TRBV6-2 or TRBV6-3 with TRBJ1-1, with 7 bases identical to TRBD1. Looked up from germline, CDR1 is MNHEY and CDR2 is SVGEGT. This CDR3 has 15 residues. V was pared by 5 bases and J by 1 base, with 7 bases of the junction left unmatched.

The chain is built from TRBV5-1 and TRBJ2-1; D perhaps matches TRBD2 (7 bases). CDR1 and CDR2 (germline): SGHRS, YFSETQ. The CDR3 totals 15 residues. The V gene lost 2 bases and the J gene lost 4 bases, with 13 bases spanning the gap. CDR3 sequence reads: CASSLGGGPYNEQFF. CDR3 DNA sequence: TGCGCCAGCAGCTTAGGCGGGGGCCCTTACAATGAGCAGTTCTTC.

The chain joins TRBV2 to TRBJ2-5; D is tentatively TRBD1 or TRBD2 (5 bases each). Germline loops: CDR1 SNHLY, CDR2 FYNNEI. This CDR3 comprises 12 residues. Trimming shortened V by 5 bases and J by 5 bases, and 9 bases separated the two germline ends. CDR3 sequence reads: CASSWGLETQYF. In nucleotides, the CDR3 is TGTGCCAGCAGTTGGGGGTTGGAGACCCAGTACTTC. Based on the CDR3 plus reference TRBV2 and TRBJ2-5, the full variable domain is EPEVTQTPSHQVTQMGQEVILRCVPISNHLYFYWYRQILGQKVEFLVSFYNNEISEKSEIFDDQFSVERPDGSNFTLKIRSTKLEDSAMYFCASSWGLETQYFGPGTRLLVL.

The chain joins TRBV3-1 (or the pseudogene TRBV3-2) to TRBJ2-4, with a possible D match to TRBD2 (6 bases). V lost 5 bases, J lost 0 bases, and 11 bases lay in between. Germline values: CDR1 LGHDT, CDR2 YNNKEL (reference sequence). This CDR3 spans 15 amino acids. The CDR3: CASSSGLLAKNIQYF. CDR3 bases: TGTGCCAGCAGCTCGGGACTCCTAGCCAAAAACATTCAGTACTTC.

With regard to this clone: The DNA is omitted, as the CDR3 cannot be located on it reliably, and the CDR3 follows TCRdb's listing. J is TRBJ1-2 and V is TRBV19. The CDR3 is made up of 12 amino acids, end residues included. Germline CDR1 reads LNHDA; CDR2 reads SQIVND (reference sequence). This CDR3 is CASTSGYYGYTF.

The chain joins TRBV9 to TRBJ1-3; possible D gene TRBD1, 5 bases. This CDR3 region has 15 residues. The V gene lost 0 bases and the J gene lost 0 bases, with 7 bases spanning the gap. Looked up from germline, CDR1 is SGDLS and CDR2 is YYNGEE. CDR3 DNA sequence: TGTGCCAGCAGCGTAGGTGACAGCTCTGGAAACACCATATATTTT. Translated: CASSVGDSSGNTIYF.

The rearrangement uses TRBV23-1 and TRBJ1-1; D possibly corresponds to TRBD1 (5 bases). TRBV23-1 is known as an ORF, though its function is uncertain. The CDR3 loop spans 13 amino acids. V lost 11 bases, J lost 4 bases, and 17 bases lay in between. The CDR3 is CAPGGGVGTEAFF. The CDR3 DNA is TGCGCCCCCGGGGGGGGTGTAGGCACTGAAGCTTTCTTT.

The rearrangement uses TRBV19 and TRBJ2-1; no reliable D call. The V gene lost 7 bases and the J gene lost 0 bases, with 16 bases spanning the gap. Per germline, CDR1 LNHDA and CDR2 SQIVND (reference sequence). CDR3 length: 16 amino acids. CDR3 DNA: TGTGCCAGTACCTCGCTGGGCCAGAGCTCCTACAATGAGCAGTTCTTC. Residues: CASTSLGQSSYNEQFF. Based on the CDR3 plus reference TRBV19 and TRBJ2-1, the full variable domain is DGGITQSPKYLFRKEGQNVTLSCEQNLNHDAMYWYRQDPGQGLRLIYYSQIVNDFQKGDIAEGYSVSREKKESFPLTVTSAQKNPTAFYLCASTSLGQSSYNEQFFGPGTRLTVL.

The gene calls are TRBV3-1 (or the pseudogene TRBV3-2) and TRBJ1-2, with D possibly TRBD1 on 5 matching bases. The CDR3 is made up of 13 amino acids. V lost 4 bases to trimming and J lost 8 bases, with 14 bases between them. In germline, CDR1 is LGHDT, CDR2 YNNKEL (reference sequence). CDR3 loop: CASSRDGGSGYTF. CDR3 nucleotide sequence: TGTGCCAGCAGCCGTGATGGGGGGTCGGGCTACACCTTC.

The CDR3 loop reads CAWRAPTGGYGYTF. In nucleotides, the CDR3 is TGTGCCTGGAGAGCGCCGACAGGGGGTTATGGCTACACCTTC. The chain carries TRBV30 and TRBJ1-2, with 9 bases fitting TRBD1. Germline CDR1 GTSNPN, CDR2 SVGIG (reference sequence). The length of the CDR3 is 14 residues. V dropped 3 bases and J dropped 5; count of bases not matched to a gene: 7.

This clone was counted between two and nine times. V is TRBV28 and J is TRBJ1-1; no clear D. Trimming took 6 bases from V and 9 from J, leaving 11 bases between them. The CDR3 runs to 11 residues. Germline CDR1 and CDR2: MDHEN and SYDVKM. CDR3 residues: CASSLQRQAFF. CDR3 nucleotides: TGTGCCAGCAGCCTTCAGCGGCAAGCTTTCTTT.